Listed below are T cell receptor beta chains from one sample, sequenced in a study of memory CD4+ T cells and cytomegalovirus serostatus. Measured with immunoSEQ multiplex PCR; TCRdb has only the in-frame clones, and not every one. In the table there are approximately 42,000 clones, about 79% of which are singletons. Sequences were obtained from memory CD4+ T cells from blood. These receptors were collected from an adult in good health and CMV-seronegative. Both conserved end residues are part of each CDR3. Fields, in order: clone size, D gene, V gene, J gene, CDR3 protein, CDR3 DNA. A D gene is named only where the DNA matches it firmly. Clone size is shown for a subset of rows, as once, few, many or a class of expanded clone.

abundance: -; d_gene: TRBD1; v_gene: TRBV5-6; j_gene: TRBJ2-5; CDR3aa: CASRLRDRKQETQYF; CDR3nt: TGTGCCAGCAGGCTCAGGGACAGAAAGCAAGAGACCCAGTACTTC
abundance: -; d_gene: TRBD2; v_gene: TRBV5-4; j_gene: TRBJ2-7; CDR3aa: CASSLGGTSPIYEQYF; CDR3nt: TGTGCCAGCAGCTTGGGCGGGACTAGCCCGATCTACGAGCAGTACTTC
abundance: -; d_gene: TRBD2; v_gene: TRBV4-3; j_gene: TRBJ2-7; CDR3aa: CASSQELAGGEQYF; CDR3nt: TGCGCCAGCAGCCAAGAGCTAGCGGGAGGGGAGCAGTACTTC
abundance: few; d_gene: -; v_gene: TRBV29-1; j_gene: TRBJ1-1; CDR3aa: CSVGVRELLNTEAFF; CDR3nt: TGCAGCGTTGGGGTCCGGGAATTACTGAACACTGAAGCTTTCTTT
abundance: -; d_gene: -; v_gene: TRBV5-6; j_gene: TRBJ2-4; CDR3aa: CASSLVYRNIQYF; CDR3nt: TGTGCCAGCAGCTTGGTCTACAGAAACATTCAGTACTTC
abundance: -; d_gene: -; v_gene: TRBV2; j_gene: TRBJ2-5; CDR3aa: CASSEASWSETQYF; CDR3nt: TGTGCCAGCAGTGAGGCTAGCTGGTCAGAGACCCAGTACTTC
abundance: -; d_gene: TRBD2; v_gene: TRBV2; j_gene: TRBJ2-7; CDR3aa: CASRPGGRGTYEQYF; CDR3nt: TGTGCCAGCAGGCCGGGGGGGCGGGGGACCTACGAGCAGTACTTC
abundance: -; d_gene: -; v_gene: TRBV6-1; j_gene: TRBJ1-1; CDR3aa: CASRITDTEAFF; CDR3nt: TGTGCCAGCAGGATCACGGACACTGAAGCTTTCTTT
abundance: -; d_gene: TRBD1; v_gene: TRBV18; j_gene: TRBJ1-2; CDR3aa: CASSPDRNTNYGYTF; CDR3nt: TGTGCCAGCTCACCGGACAGGAACACTAACTATGGCTACACCTTC
abundance: -; d_gene: TRBD2; v_gene: TRBV5-6; j_gene: TRBJ2-3; CDR3aa: CASSLASGKSKQYF; CDR3nt: TGTGCCAGCAGCTTGGCTAGCGGGAAATCGAAGCAGTATTTT
abundance: -; d_gene: TRBD2; v_gene: TRBV7-2; j_gene: TRBJ2-5; CDR3aa: CASSLGLAGGWETQYF; CDR3nt: TGTGCCAGCAGCTTAGGCCTAGCGGGAGGATGGGAGACCCAGTACTTC
abundance: -; d_gene: TRBD1; v_gene: TRBV18; j_gene: TRBJ1-1; CDR3aa: CASSADRGGEAFF; CDR3nt: TGTGCCAGCTCAGCAGACAGGGGAGGAGAAGCTTTCTTT
abundance: -; d_gene: -; v_gene: TRBV21-1; j_gene: TRBJ2-6; CDR3aa: CASSKRCGRGRAGANVLTF; CDR3nt: TGTGCCAGCAGCAAACGGTGTGGCAGGGGGCGAGCTGGGGCCAACGTCCTGACTTTC
abundance: -; d_gene: -; v_gene: TRBV7-3; j_gene: TRBJ1-1; CDR3aa: CASSFRENTEAFF; CDR3nt: TGTGCCAGCAGCTTTCGGGAGAACACTGAAGCTTTCTTT
abundance: once; d_gene: TRBD2; v_gene: TRBV5-1; j_gene: TRBJ2-3; CDR3aa: CASRAVRGKDTQYF; CDR3nt: TGCGCCAGCAGAGCGGTGCGGGGGAAGGATACGCAGTATTTT
abundance: -; d_gene: -; v_gene: TRBV4-1; j_gene: TRBJ2-5; CDR3aa: CASSLRQEQETQYF; CDR3nt: TGCGCCAGCAGCCTCCGACAGGAACAAGAGACCCAGTACTTC
abundance: -; d_gene: -; v_gene: TRBV7-2; j_gene: TRBJ2-5; CDR3aa: CASSLIIGETQYF; CDR3nt: TGTGCCAGCAGCTTAATAATAGGGGAGACCCAGTACTTC
abundance: once; d_gene: TRBD1; v_gene: TRBV7-9; j_gene: TRBJ1-1; CDR3aa: CASSSSDRAEAFF; CDR3nt: TGTGCCAGCAGCTCGTCGGACAGGGCTGAAGCTTTCTTT
abundance: -; d_gene: -; v_gene: TRBV5-6; j_gene: TRBJ2-7; CDR3aa: CASSFSRYEQYF; CDR3nt: TGTGCCAGCAGCTTCTCCAGATACGAGCAGTACTTC
abundance: few; d_gene: -; v_gene: TRBV6-5; j_gene: TRBJ1-5; CDR3aa: CASQPFRDSNQPQHF; CDR3nt: TGTGCCAGCCAACCGTTTAGAGATAGCAATCAGCCCCAGCATTTT
abundance: -; d_gene: -; v_gene: TRBV7-6; j_gene: TRBJ2-5; CDR3aa: CASSGGSMSRTQYF; CDR3nt: TGTGCCAGCAGCGGCGGATCTATGTCCCGGACCCAGTACTTC
abundance: -; d_gene: -; v_gene: TRBV7-6; j_gene: TRBJ2-1; CDR3aa: CASSWTLGEQFF; CDR3nt: TGTGCCAGCAGCTGGACCCTCGGAGAGCAGTTCTTC
abundance: -; d_gene: -; v_gene: TRBV10-3; j_gene: TRBJ1-1; CDR3aa: CAIGGNTEAFF; CDR3nt: TGTGCCATCGGCGGGAACACTGAAGCTTTCTTT